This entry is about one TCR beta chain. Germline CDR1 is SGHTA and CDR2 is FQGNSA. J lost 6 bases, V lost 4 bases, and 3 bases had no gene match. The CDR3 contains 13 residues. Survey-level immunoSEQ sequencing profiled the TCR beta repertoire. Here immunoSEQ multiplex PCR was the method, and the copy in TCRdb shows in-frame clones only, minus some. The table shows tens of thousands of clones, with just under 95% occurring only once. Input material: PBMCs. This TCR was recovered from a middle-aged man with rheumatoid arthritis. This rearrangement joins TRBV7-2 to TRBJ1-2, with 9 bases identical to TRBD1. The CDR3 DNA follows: TGTGCCAGCAGCTCCGGGACAGGGAATGGCTACACCTTC. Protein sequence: CASSSGTGNGYTF.